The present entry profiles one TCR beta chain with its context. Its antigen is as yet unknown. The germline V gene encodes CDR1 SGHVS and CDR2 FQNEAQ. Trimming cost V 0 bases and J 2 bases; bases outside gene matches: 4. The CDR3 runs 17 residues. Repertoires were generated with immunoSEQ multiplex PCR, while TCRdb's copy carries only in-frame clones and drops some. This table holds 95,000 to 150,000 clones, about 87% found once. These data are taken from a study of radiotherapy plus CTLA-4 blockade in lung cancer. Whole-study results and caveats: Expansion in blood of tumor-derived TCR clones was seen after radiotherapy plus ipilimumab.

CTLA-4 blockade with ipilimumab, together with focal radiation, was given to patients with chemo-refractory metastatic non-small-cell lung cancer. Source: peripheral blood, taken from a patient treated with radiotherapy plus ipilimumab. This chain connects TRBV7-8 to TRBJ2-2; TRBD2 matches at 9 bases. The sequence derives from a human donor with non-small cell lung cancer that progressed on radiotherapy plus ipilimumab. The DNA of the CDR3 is TGTGCCAGCAGCTTAGCGGCTAGCGGGATCAACACCGGGGAGCTGTTTTTT. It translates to CASSLAASGINTGELFF.